A selection of T cell receptor beta chains follows, all from one sample in a study of cytomegalovirus exposure and HLA in healthy donors. Measured with immunoSEQ multiplex PCR; TCRdb has only the in-frame clones, and not every one. Here the sample spans fewer than 200,000 clones, roughly 80% being singletons. The sample comprised PBMCs. All receptors come from a woman aged 45-59 years in good health and CMV-seronegative. Both conserved end residues are part of each CDR3. D genes are given only for firm matches. Only part of the rows carry a size: once, few, many, or a class if the clone is expanded.

size: .; D: .; J: TRBJ1-5; V: TRBV28; CDR3: CASSFRGGGNQPQHF; DNA: TGTGCCAGCAGTTTTCGTGGAGGAGGGAATCAGCCCCAGCATTTT
size: few; D: TRBD1; J: TRBJ2-1; V: TRBV5-1; CDR3: CASSYDRGNEQFF; DNA: TGCGCCAGCAGCTACGACAGGGGCAATGAGCAGTTCTTC
size: .; D: TRBD2; J: TRBJ2-2; V: TRBV5-1; CDR3: CASSLGLAGAGELFF; DNA: TGCGCCAGCAGCTTAGGACTAGCGGGAGCCGGGGAGCTGTTTTTT
size: .; D: TRBD2; J: TRBJ2-5; V: TRBV7-9; CDR3: CASSLVLLAGRETQYF; DNA: TGTGCCAGCAGCTTAGTACTGCTAGCGGGGAGAGAGACCCAGTACTTC
size: .; D: .; J: TRBJ2-7; V: TRBV2; CDR3: CASTPLQEQYF; DNA: TGTGCCAGCACCCCCCTCCAGGAGCAGTACTTC
size: .; D: .; J: TRBJ2-7; V: TRBV6-1; CDR3: CASSESLASYEQYF; DNA: TGTGCCAGCAGTGAATCCCTGGCTTCCTACGAGCAGTACTTC
size: .; D: TRBD2; J: TRBJ2-4; V: TRBV4-1; CDR3: CASSQDYLAGGVLAKNIQYF; DNA: TGCGCCAGCAGCCAAGATTATCTAGCGGGGGGGGTGTTAGCCAAAAACATTCAGTACTTC
size: .; D: .; J: TRBJ1-3; V: TRBV28; CDR3: CASSLRTVSGNTIYF; DNA: TGTGCCAGCAGTTTACGGACAGTCTCTGGAAACACCATATATTTT
size: .; D: TRBD1; J: TRBJ1-5; V: TRBV18; CDR3: CASSLTRPGQGLNQPQHF; DNA: TGTGCCAGCTCACTAACGCGTCCGGGACAGGGGCTCAATCAGCCCCAGCATTTT
size: .; D: .; J: TRBJ1-3; V: TRBV5-1; CDR3: CASSPLIRDIGSGNTIYF; DNA: TGCGCCAGCAGCCCGTTAATCCGGGACATCGGCTCTGGAAACACCATATATTTT
size: .; D: .; J: TRBJ1-2; V: TRBV19; CDR3: CASSINPDSLYGYAF; DNA: TGTGCCAGTAGTATTAACCCGGACAGTCTGTATGGCTACGCCTTC
size: .; D: .; J: TRBJ1-2; V: TRBV11-2; CDR3: CASSLDSYGYTF; DNA: TGTGCCAGCAGCTTAGACAGCTATGGCTACACCTTC
size: few; D: TRBD2; J: TRBJ2-1; V: TRBV4-3; CDR3: CASSPTSSHNEQFF; DNA: TGCGCCAGCAGCCCGACTAGCTCTCACAATGAGCAGTTCTTC
size: .; D: TRBD1; J: TRBJ1-3; V: TRBV5-4; CDR3: CASSPRQGPGNTIYF; DNA: TGTGCCAGCAGCCCACGACAGGGGCCTGGAAACACCATATATTTT
size: .; D: .; J: TRBJ1-4; V: TRBV28; CDR3: CATLPGNREKLFF; DNA: TGTGCCACCCTGCCAGGGAATAGAGAAAAACTGTTTTTT
size: .; D: TRBD2; J: TRBJ2-6; V: TRBV30; CDR3: CAWSFCGRVGANVLTF; DNA: TGTGCCTGGAGTTTTTGCGGGAGGGTCGGGGCCAACGTCCTGACTTTC
size: .; D: .; J: TRBJ1-1; V: TRBV6-5; CDR3: CASSYRGRNTEAFF; DNA: TGTGCCAGCAGTTACAGGGGAAGAAACACTGAAGCTTTCTTT
size: .; D: .; J: TRBJ2-4; V: TRBV28; CDR3: CASSSLRLSAKNIQYF; DNA: TGTGCCAGCAGTTCCCTAAGACTCTCTGCCAAAAACATTCAGTACTTC
size: .; D: .; J: TRBJ2-7; V: TRBV6-1; CDR3: CASSEARTLSSYEQYF; DNA: TGTGCCAGCAGTGAAGCACGGACACTGAGCTCCTACGAGCAGTACTTC
size: .; D: TRBD1; J: TRBJ1-5; V: TRBV6-5; CDR3: CASSPDRDNQPQHF; DNA: TGTGCCAGCAGTCCCGACAGGGATAATCAGCCCCAGCATTTT
size: .; D: .; J: TRBJ1-2; V: TRBV19; CDR3: CASRTRGDYGYTF; DNA: TGTGCCAGTAGGACCAGGGGTGACTATGGCTACACCTTC
size: .; D: .; J: TRBJ1-4; V: TRBV7-8; CDR3: CASSLGAHNEKLFF; DNA: TGTGCCAGCAGCTTAGGGGCCCACAATGAAAAACTGTTTTTT
size: .; D: .; J: TRBJ2-2; V: TRBV10-3; CDR3: CAIGHPGDTGELFF; DNA: TGTGCCATCGGACACCCAGGCGACACCGGGGAGCTGTTTTTT
size: .; D: .; J: TRBJ1-5; V: TRBV2; CDR3: CASSERVSNQPQHF; DNA: TGTGCCAGCAGTGAGAGGGTTAGCAATCAGCCCCAGCATTTT
size: .; D: .; J: TRBJ1-1; V: TRBV19; CDR3: CASSRQAVNTEAFF; DNA: TGTGCCAGTAGTAGGCAGGCCGTGAACACTGAAGCTTTCTTT
size: few; D: TRBD2; J: TRBJ2-1; V: TRBV7-2; CDR3: CASSTVGAGVRHEQFF; DNA: TGTGCCAGCAGCACCGTGGGAGCGGGAGTTCGCCATGAGCAGTTCTTC
size: .; D: .; J: TRBJ2-7; V: TRBV7-2; CDR3: CASSLGTGIYEQYF; DNA: TGTGCCAGCAGCTTAGGAACAGGGATCTACGAGCAGTACTTC
size: .; D: TRBD2; J: TRBJ2-7; V: TRBV7-2; CDR3: CASSFRDYSYEQYF; DNA: TGTGCCAGCAGCTTCCGGGACTACTCCTACGAGCAGTACTTC
size: once; D: .; J: TRBJ2-7; V: TRBV5-6; CDR3: CASSFRGLSEQYF; DNA: TGTGCCAGCAGCTTTCGAGGTCTTAGCGAGCAGTACTTC
size: .; D: .; J: TRBJ2-7; V: TRBV19; CDR3: CASSTETGYEQYF; DNA: TGTGCCAGTAGTACTGAAACAGGCTACGAGCAGTACTTC
size: .; D: TRBD2; J: TRBJ2-7; V: TRBV11-2; CDR3: CASSLAAGLRGVSYEQYF; DNA: TGTGCCAGCAGCTTAGCCGCGGGTTTGCGGGGGGTCTCCTACGAGCAGTACTTC
size: .; D: .; J: TRBJ2-5; V: TRBV2; CDR3: CANKGVFLGKEYF; DNA: TGTGCCAACAAGGGGGTCTTTCTGGGGAAGGAGTACTTC
size: .; D: TRBD2; J: TRBJ2-2; V: TRBV4-2; CDR3: CASSQGFSQGGIGELFF; DNA: TGTGCCAGCAGCCAGGGGTTTAGCCAGGGAGGGATCGGGGAGCTGTTTTTT